This TCR beta chain was sequenced for a study of cytomegalovirus exposure and HLA in healthy donors. Study summary: Among several hundred genotyped donors, around 80% fell in the Caucasian-associated ancestry cluster.

The PCR made use of 60 Vbeta and 13 Jbeta primers. Sequencing was performed with immunoSEQ multiplex PCR; in TCRdb, only in-frame clones are kept and a portion is missing. The sample yields 110,000 or so clones, over 70% seen once. Sequencing input: PBMCs. The sequence derives from a woman aged 18-29 years in good health and CMV-seronegative.

CDR3 in amino acids: CASSPDSGIEKLFF. DNA of the CDR3: TGCGCCAGCAGCCCGGACAGTGGGATTGAAAAACTGTTTTTT. The chain carries TRBV5-1 and TRBJ1-4, with a possible D match to TRBD1 (6 bases). This CDR3 spans 14 amino acids. CDR1 SGHRS and CDR2 YFSETQ come from the germline V gene. V lost 4 bases to trimming and J lost 7 bases, with 14 bases between them.